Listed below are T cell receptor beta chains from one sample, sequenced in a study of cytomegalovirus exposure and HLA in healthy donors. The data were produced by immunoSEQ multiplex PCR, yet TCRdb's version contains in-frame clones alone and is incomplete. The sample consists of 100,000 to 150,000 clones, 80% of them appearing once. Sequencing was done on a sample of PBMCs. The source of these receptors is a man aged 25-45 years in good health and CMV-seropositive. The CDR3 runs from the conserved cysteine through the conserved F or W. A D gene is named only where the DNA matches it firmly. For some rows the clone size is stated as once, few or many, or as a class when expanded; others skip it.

CDR3aa: CASGLSRSRDTIYF; CDR3nt: TGTGCTAGTGGTTTGTCAAGGTCGAGGGACACCATATATTTT; d_gene: NA; j_gene: TRBJ1-3; abundance: NA; v_gene: TRBV12-5
CDR3aa: CASSLSSLYEQYF; CDR3nt: TGTGCCAGCAGTTTATCAAGCCTCTACGAGCAGTACTTC; d_gene: NA; j_gene: TRBJ2-7; abundance: NA; v_gene: TRBV27
CDR3aa: CASSLRGSGELFF; CDR3nt: TGTGCCAGCAGTTTACGGGGGTCCGGGGAGCTGTTTTTT; d_gene: NA; j_gene: TRBJ2-2; abundance: NA; v_gene: TRBV27
CDR3aa: CAISVVAGGHQETQYF; CDR3nt: TGTGCCATCAGTGTAGTAGCGGGGGGGCACCAAGAGACCCAGTACTTC; d_gene: TRBD2; j_gene: TRBJ2-5; abundance: NA; v_gene: TRBV10-3
CDR3aa: CASSLGEGRGGYTF; CDR3nt: TGTGCCAGCAGTCTTGGGGAGGGGCGGGGTGGCTACACCTTC; d_gene: NA; j_gene: TRBJ1-2; abundance: once; v_gene: TRBV2
CDR3aa: CASSSQGLVGETQYF; CDR3nt: TGTGCCAGCAGCTCACAGGGTCTGGTCGGAGAGACCCAGTACTTC; d_gene: NA; j_gene: TRBJ2-5; abundance: once; v_gene: TRBV11-3
CDR3aa: CASSDPLGRAYEQYF; CDR3nt: TGTGCCAGCAGTGATCCCCTAGGCCGCGCCTACGAGCAGTACTTC; d_gene: NA; j_gene: TRBJ2-7; abundance: NA; v_gene: TRBV2
CDR3aa: CASTEGARTEAFF; CDR3nt: TGCGCCAGCACGGAGGGGGCGCGTACTGAAGCTTTCTTT; d_gene: TRBD1; j_gene: TRBJ1-1; abundance: NA; v_gene: TRBV10-1
CDR3aa: CASGLDAETQYF; CDR3nt: TGTGCTAGTGGTTTGGATGCGGAGACCCAGTACTTC; d_gene: NA; j_gene: TRBJ2-5; abundance: NA; v_gene: TRBV12-5
CDR3aa: CAWSVAGGTDTQYF; CDR3nt: TGTGCCTGGAGTGTTGCGGGGGGCACAGATACGCAGTATTTT; d_gene: TRBD2; j_gene: TRBJ2-3; abundance: few; v_gene: TRBV30
CDR3aa: CARSRSPGLAGEGTDTQYF; CDR3nt: TGTGCCAGAAGCCGATCCCCGGGACTAGCGGGGGAAGGTACAGATACGCAGTATTTT; d_gene: TRBD2; j_gene: TRBJ2-3; abundance: NA; v_gene: TRBV5-3
CDR3aa: CSAGGRTEAFF; CDR3nt: TGCAGTGCCGGGGGGCGAACTGAAGCTTTCTTT; d_gene: NA; j_gene: TRBJ1-1; abundance: NA; v_gene: TRBV20-1
CDR3aa: CSAGTHTEAFF; CDR3nt: TGCAGTGCCGGTACCCACACTGAAGCTTTCTTT; d_gene: NA; j_gene: TRBJ1-1; abundance: few; v_gene: TRBV20-1
CDR3aa: CASSIVSGANVLTF; CDR3nt: TGTGCCAGTAGTATCGTCTCTGGGGCCAACGTCCTGACTTTC; d_gene: NA; j_gene: TRBJ2-6; abundance: NA; v_gene: TRBV19
CDR3aa: CASSLFPRMAGEQYF; CDR3nt: TGCGCCAGCAGCTTGTTCCCACGCATGGCAGGCGAGCAGTACTTC; d_gene: NA; j_gene: TRBJ2-7; abundance: NA; v_gene: TRBV5-1
CDR3aa: CASSEREGLSSYNSPLHF; CDR3nt: TGTGCCAGTAGCGAACGGGAGGGGCTGAGCTCCTATAATTCACCCCTCCACTTT; d_gene: NA; j_gene: TRBJ1-6; abundance: NA; v_gene: TRBV19
CDR3aa: CASGDRAGEKLFF; CDR3nt: TGTGCCAGCGGCGACAGGGCCGGGGAAAAACTGTTTTTT; d_gene: TRBD1; j_gene: TRBJ1-4; abundance: NA; v_gene: TRBV25-1
CDR3aa: CASSFFREAYEQYF; CDR3nt: TGTGCCAGCAGTTTTTTCAGGGAAGCCTACGAGCAGTACTTC; d_gene: NA; j_gene: TRBJ2-7; abundance: NA; v_gene: TRBV28